A single sample is the source of the 14 T cell receptor beta chains below, sequenced in a study of T-cell memory formation after mild COVID-19 (TCRdb year 2021). Libraries were constructed by 5' RACE. TCRdb shows the sequencer as Illumina NovaSeq 6000. TCRdb reanalyzed the raw reads on its own, using fastp at Q25 for trimming and MiXCR for clone calling, and kept in-frame beta chains. A single entry per CDR3 protein holds the most common genes and DNA from its merged rows. This sample has 350,000 to 450,000 distinct CDR3 sequences in its table, and 25% to 30% of those were observed once. The ten largest make up about 14% of the sample. The sample consisted of PBMCs or a T cell subset sorted from them (not recorded which). These receptors were taken from an adult woman who had mild COVID-19 (a few samples of this study predate the infection). The sample titles of this study are shuffled in the database, so cell type and time point are left out; the donor was told from shared clones.

The chain has TRBV12-3 or TRBV12-4 and TRBJ1-5; 8 bases line up with TRBD1. CDR3 size: 18 residues. The V and J ends lost 4 bases and 5 bases, in that order; junction bases with no gene match: 16. CDR3 DNA sequence: TGTGCCAGCAGTTCACCCCCGGGAGGCAGGGGGCCTGATCAGCCCCAGCATTTT. As protein: CASSSPPGGRGPDQPQHF.

The DNA for the CDR3 is TGCAGCGTTGCGGGACAGCAGAACACTGAAGCTTTCTTT. Translated: CSVAGQQNTEAFF. This rearrangement joins TRBV29-1 to TRBJ1-1; TRBD1 aligns across 7 bases. The ends lost 4 bases at V and 1 base at J; junction bases unmatched: 3. Germline CDR1 reads SQVTM; CDR2 reads ANQGSEA. CDR3 length: 13 residues. The full variable domain, in which reference TRBV29-1 and TRBJ1-1 provide the parts outside the CDR3, is SAVISQKPSRDICQRGTSLTIQCQVDSQVTMMFWYRQQPGQSLTLIATANQGSEATYESGFVIDKFPISRPNLTFSTLTVSNMSPEDSSIYLCSVAGQQNTEAFFGQGTRLTVV.

This clonotype was seen more than once but under ten times. The chain is built from TRBV19 and TRBJ2-5; the D is unclear. The CDR3 totals 14 residues. Germline CDR1 reads LNHDA; CDR2 reads SQIVND (reference sequence). Trimming took 0 bases from V and 2 from J, leaving 7 bases between them. The CDR3 bases are TGTGCCAGTAGTATAGATGCGGCACAAGAGACCCAGTACTTC. The encoded protein is CASSIDAAQETQYF.

This clonotype was seen a handful of times. The chain has TRBV12-3 or TRBV12-4 and TRBJ2-6, with 7 bases identical to TRBD2. The CDR3 extends over 18 amino acids. V dropped 6 bases and J dropped 0; count of bases not matched to a gene: 11. The CDR3 here is CASSPAAGVLSGANVLTF. CDR3 DNA sequence: TGTGCCAGCAGCCCCGCGGCGGGGGTCCTCTCTGGGGCCAACGTCCTGACTTTC.

V is TRBV19 and J is TRBJ2-3; the D gene is possibly TRBD2 (6 bases). The CDR3 has 14 residues. Germline CDR1 and CDR2: LNHDA and SQIVND (reference sequence). With 7 bases removed from V and 0 bases from J, the gap between germline ends came to 11 bases. This CDR3 reads CASTPGTSTDTQYF. The CDR3 DNA follows: TGTGCCAGTACCCCGGGGACTAGCACAGATACGCAGTATTTT.

Here the CDR3 reads CASSQGSGQRQYF. In nucleotides, the CDR3 is TGTGCCAGCAGCCAAGGTAGCGGCCAGAGGCAGTATTTT. The J gene is TRBJ2-3, the V gene TRBV14; TRBD2 might be the D (6 bases). CDR1 is SGHDN and CDR2 is FVKESK in the germline V gene. V shed 1 base and J shed 11 bases, with 13 bases lying between them. This CDR3 spans 13 amino acids.

The V gene is TRBV9, the J gene TRBJ2-7; D is unclear. Germline CDR1 and CDR2: SGDLS and YYNGEE. The CDR3 runs to 12 residues. V lost 4 bases and J lost 5, with 10 bases in between. CDR3 nucleotide sequence: TGTGCCAGCAGCCCCTCAAGCGACGAGCAGTACTTC. Encoded protein: CASSPSSDEQYF.

The V call is TRBV6-1, the J call TRBJ1-5; a weak D match, TRBD1 (6 bases). Germline CDR1 and CDR2: MNHNS and SASEGT. CDR3 length equals 17 residues. Trimming cost V 9 bases and J 0 bases, with 21 bases left between them. The CDR3 sequence is CASKHLDRKNSNQPQHF. The CDR3 DNA is TGTGCCAGTAAGCATTTGGACAGAAAAAATAGCAATCAGCCCCAGCATTTT.

This clonotype was seen a single time. The V call is TRBV6-5, the J call TRBJ1-1, with D possibly being TRBD1 (6 bases). The CDR3 is made up of 12 amino acids. Germline V CDR1 and CDR2: MNHEY, SVGAGI. Trimming stripped 11 bases from V and 2 bases from J, with 12 bases between. CDR3 region: CAVGQSNTEAFF. For the CDR3, the DNA is TGTGCCGTAGGACAGTCCAACACTGAAGCTTTCTTT.

The chain links TRBV9 to TRBJ2-7, with D possibly matching TRBD1 (7 bases). The V end was cut by 4 bases, the J end by 3 bases, with 17 bases between. Looked up from germline, CDR1 is SGDLS and CDR2 is YYNGEE. The CDR3 runs to 15 residues. CDR3 in amino acids: CASSPGQGGIYEQYF. CDR3 DNA sequence: TGTGCCAGCAGCCCCGGGCAGGGGGGCATCTACGAGCAGTACTTC.

This clonotype was counted between two and nine times. CDR3 sequence reads: CASSQSGGPETQYF. CDR3 bases: TGTGCCAGCAGCCAGAGCGGGGGGCCAGAGACCCAGTACTTC. The chain links TRBV7-9 to TRBJ2-5; 9 nucleotides agree with TRBD2. The germline V gene encodes CDR1 SEHNR and CDR2 FQNEAQ (reference sequence). V dropped 5 bases and J dropped 4; count of bases not matched to a gene: 5. This CDR3 contains 14 residues.

In its sample, this clonotype was seen a few times. This rearrangement joins TRBV12-3 or TRBV12-4 to TRBJ2-3, with D tentatively TRBD2 (7 bases). The CDR3 sequence is 15 residues long. Trimming cost V 7 bases and J 3 bases, with 17 bases left between them. The CDR3 reads CASTWGGRLTDTQYF. The CDR3, as DNA: TGTGCCAGCACCTGGGGGGGGCGGCTAACAGATACGCAGTATTTT.

This clonotype was seen a few times. The chain recombines TRBV7-9 with TRBJ2-7; 8 bases map to TRBD1. Germline V gene sequence: CDR1 SEHNR, CDR2 FQNEAQ (reference sequence). The CDR3 extends over 15 amino acids. The junction had 8 bases not matched to a gene; V was cut back by 4 bases and J by 3 bases. The CDR3 region has the DNA TGTGCCAGCAGCTCACCGGGACAGGCTTTCTACGAGCAGTACTTC. This codes for CASSSPGQAFYEQYF.

The rearrangement links TRBV19 to TRBJ2-7, with a weak D call TRBD2 (6 bases). CDR3 length: 14 residues. The ends were cut back, 1 base at V and 3 bases at J, with 10 bases in the middle. The germline V gene encodes CDR1 LNHDA and CDR2 SQIVND (reference sequence). In DNA form, the CDR3 reads TGTGCCAGTAGTATAGCGGGAGAGGGCTACGAGCAGTACTTC. Residues: CASSIAGEGYEQYF.